This is a list of T cell receptor beta chains from one sample in a study of CD8 T cells in Susac syndrome. TCRdb called the immunoSEQ multiplex PCR reads again in MiXCR, with one record for every CDR3 protein. Of about 120,000 distinct CDR3 sequences in the sample, approximately 93% were seen once. Specimen: CD4+ T cells from PBMCs. These receptor sequences come from a human donor with multiple sclerosis. Each CDR3 is given with its conserved first and last residue. The order of the fields is clone size, J gene, V gene, D gene, CDR3 DNA, CDR3 protein. D genes are given only for firm matches. Only some rows state a clone size, as once, few, many or a class for expanded clones.

abundance: .
j_gene: TRBJ1-6
v_gene: TRBV9
d_gene: .
CDR3nt: TGTGCCAGCAGCGTAGCAGCCAGGGAAGGATCACCCCTCCACTTT
CDR3aa: CASSVAAREGSPLHF

abundance: .
j_gene: TRBJ1-6
v_gene: TRBV7-2
d_gene: .
CDR3nt: TGTGCCAGCAGCCCCCTCCCTGGGAGTCCCCTCCACTTT
CDR3aa: CASSPLPGSPLHF

abundance: .
j_gene: TRBJ2-7
v_gene: TRBV11-1
d_gene: .
CDR3nt: TGTGCCAGCAGCTTAAGAGGGGTCGAGCAGTACTTC
CDR3aa: CASSLRGVEQYF

abundance: .
j_gene: TRBJ2-1
v_gene: TRBV5-6
d_gene: .
CDR3nt: TGTGCCAGCAGCTTGGTGGCGGGAAACAATGAGCAGTTCTTC
CDR3aa: CASSLVAGNNEQFF

abundance: once
j_gene: TRBJ2-1
v_gene: TRBV20-1
d_gene: .
CDR3nt: TGCAGTGCTACACCCAGGATGGGTTACTCCTACAATGAGCAGTTCTTC
CDR3aa: CSATPRMGYSYNEQFF

abundance: .
j_gene: TRBJ2-5
v_gene: TRBV7-2
d_gene: TRBD1
CDR3nt: TGTGCCAGCAGCATGGGACAGATCCAAGAGACCCAGTACTTC
CDR3aa: CASSMGQIQETQYF

abundance: .
j_gene: TRBJ1-5
v_gene: TRBV18
d_gene: TRBD1
CDR3nt: TGTGCCAGCTCACCCACGGGACAGCCACAAAATCAGCCCCAGCATTTT
CDR3aa: CASSPTGQPQNQPQHF

abundance: .
j_gene: TRBJ1-2
v_gene: TRBV5-1
d_gene: TRBD1
CDR3nt: TGCGCCAGCAGCCCGGGACAGGGGATGGGCTTATATGGCTACACCTTC
CDR3aa: CASSPGQGMGLYGYTF

abundance: .
j_gene: TRBJ2-2
v_gene: TRBV5-4
d_gene: .
CDR3nt: TGTGCCAGCAGCCCCGGGACGGATAACACCGGGGAGCTGTTTTTT
CDR3aa: CASSPGTDNTGELFF

abundance: .
j_gene: TRBJ1-6
v_gene: TRBV10-3
d_gene: .
CDR3nt: TGTGCCACCGGGAGTAAGGATAATTCACCCCTCCACTTT
CDR3aa: CATGSKDNSPLHF

abundance: once
j_gene: TRBJ1-2
v_gene: TRBV5-6
d_gene: .
CDR3nt: TGTGCCAGCAGTCCAACGCGTGGGGACTACTATGGCTACACCTTC
CDR3aa: CASSPTRGDYYGYTF

abundance: .
j_gene: TRBJ1-6
v_gene: TRBV19
d_gene: .
CDR3nt: TGTGCCAGTAGTATCGCCAAGAGCTCCTATAATTCACCCCTCCACTTT
CDR3aa: CASSIAKSSYNSPLHF

abundance: few
j_gene: TRBJ2-6
v_gene: TRBV6-2/TRBV6-3
d_gene: .
CDR3nt: TGTGCCAGCAGTTCTGGGGCCAACGTCCTGACTTTC
CDR3aa: CASSSGANVLTF

abundance: .
j_gene: TRBJ2-7
v_gene: TRBV27
d_gene: .
CDR3nt: TGTGCCAGCAGCTTAAAACCTAGGTTTAGAGTGCAGTACTTC
CDR3aa: CASSLKPRFRVQYF

abundance: once
j_gene: TRBJ2-1
v_gene: TRBV10-3
d_gene: TRBD1
CDR3nt: TGTGCCATCACCTCCCCGGGACAGGGGCAGAATGAGCAGTTCTTC
CDR3aa: CAITSPGQGQNEQFF

abundance: .
j_gene: TRBJ2-5
v_gene: TRBV3-1
d_gene: .
CDR3nt: TGTGCCGCGGGACTGATGTACCAAGAGACCCAGTACTTC
CDR3aa: CAAGLMYQETQYF

abundance: .
j_gene: TRBJ2-7
v_gene: TRBV20-1
d_gene: TRBD2
CDR3nt: TGCAGTGCTAAAGGACTAGCGGGAGGCTACGAGCAGTACTTC
CDR3aa: CSAKGLAGGYEQYF

abundance: .
j_gene: TRBJ1-5
v_gene: TRBV4-3
d_gene: .
CDR3nt: TGCGCCAGCAGCCAAGATCATAGCAATCAGCCCCAGCATTTT
CDR3aa: CASSQDHSNQPQHF

abundance: .
j_gene: TRBJ1-2
v_gene: TRBV6-7
d_gene: .
CDR3nt: TGTGCCAGCACCTGGGCCTATGGCTACACCTTC
CDR3aa: CASTWAYGYTF

abundance: .
j_gene: TRBJ1-5
v_gene: TRBV6-5
d_gene: TRBD1
CDR3nt: TGTGCCAGCAGACAGGGGGCTAGCAATCAGCCCCAGCATTTT
CDR3aa: CASRQGASNQPQHF

abundance: .
j_gene: TRBJ1-5
v_gene: TRBV10-3
d_gene: TRBD1
CDR3nt: TGTGCCATCAGGTCGGACAGGGACAATCAGCCCCAGCATTTT
CDR3aa: CAIRSDRDNQPQHF

abundance: .
j_gene: TRBJ2-2
v_gene: TRBV2
d_gene: .
CDR3nt: TGTGCCAGCAGCGAACGGCAGATAGTTAACACCGGGGAGCTGTTTTTT
CDR3aa: CASSERQIVNTGELFF

abundance: .
j_gene: TRBJ2-3
v_gene: TRBV7-2
d_gene: .
CDR3nt: TGTGCCAGCAGCTTAGCCTGGGGTAGGAATACGCAGTATTTT
CDR3aa: CASSLAWGRNTQYF

abundance: .
j_gene: TRBJ2-1
v_gene: TRBV12-3/TRBV12-4
d_gene: .
CDR3nt: TGTGCCAGCAGTTTCAGCAACAATGAGCAGTTCTTC
CDR3aa: CASSFSNNEQFF

abundance: .
j_gene: TRBJ1-6
v_gene: TRBV7-2
d_gene: .
CDR3nt: TGTGCCAGCACCGTCTCCCCCGGGACAATAAATTCACCCCTCCACTTT
CDR3aa: CASTVSPGTINSPLHF

abundance: .
j_gene: TRBJ2-5
v_gene: TRBV6-2/TRBV6-3
d_gene: TRBD1
CDR3nt: TGTGCCAGCAGCCGTCCCGGGACAGGGGCGGCACTCCAAGAGACCCAGTACTTC
CDR3aa: CASSRPGTGAALQETQYF

abundance: .
j_gene: TRBJ2-2
v_gene: TRBV7-9
d_gene: TRBD2
CDR3nt: TGTGCCAGCAGCGCCAACCTGAGGAGGACTAGCGGAACCGGGGAGCTGTTTTTT
CDR3aa: CASSANLRRTSGTGELFF